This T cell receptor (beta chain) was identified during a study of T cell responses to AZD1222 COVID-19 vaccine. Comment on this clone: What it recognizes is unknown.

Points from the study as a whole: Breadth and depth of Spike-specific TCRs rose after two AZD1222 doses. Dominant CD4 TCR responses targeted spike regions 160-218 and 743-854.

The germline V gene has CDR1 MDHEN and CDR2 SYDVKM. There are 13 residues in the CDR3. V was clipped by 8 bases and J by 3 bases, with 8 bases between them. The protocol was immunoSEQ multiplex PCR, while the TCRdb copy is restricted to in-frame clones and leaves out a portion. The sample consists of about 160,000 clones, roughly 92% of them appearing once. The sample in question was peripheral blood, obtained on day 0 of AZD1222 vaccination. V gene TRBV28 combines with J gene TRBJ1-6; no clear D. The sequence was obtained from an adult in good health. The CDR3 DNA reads TGTGCCAGCCGGACGGACTATAATTCACCCCTCCACTTT. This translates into CASRTDYNSPLHF.